Here is one T cell receptor beta chain with its context. Its antigen is currently unknown. Donors had no recently reported acute infections or vaccinations and were HIV-negative. Researchers partitioned CD4+ cells into CD45RA+ naive and CD45RA-negative memory subsets. The data belong to a study of shared clonotypes between healthy human individuals. Whole-study results and caveats: Non-shared clonotypes had lower generation probabilities than those shared by all four donors.

Sequencing used immunoSEQ multiplex PCR; TCRdb keeps in-frame clones, though not all of them. The sample yields 2,500,000 or so clones, approximately 93% seen once. CDR1 and CDR2 (germline): MDHEN, SYDVKM. Trimming at V came to 1 base and at J to 2 bases, leaving 7 bases not matched to a gene. The CDR3 spans 18 residues. The source of this sequence is a young man in good health. Some clones in this sample may be carry-over from other donors' samples. The sample consisted of naive CD4+ T cells from PBMCs. The subset is: CD45RA+ positively selected. The rearrangement uses TRBV28 and TRBJ2-7; 14 nucleotides align to TRBD2. CDR3 sequence (DNA): TGTGCCAGCAGTTTATCCGGACTAGCGGGAGGTAACACCTACGAGCAGTACTTC. Translation: CASSLSGLAGGNTYEQYF.